This T cell receptor (beta chain) originates from a study of shared clonotypes between healthy human individuals (dated by TCRdb to between 2020 and 2021). Looking at the study overall: A couple of women and a few men aged 18 to 49 years were included in the cohort. For each donor, CD4 naive and CD4 memory were each given three plates, CD8 naive was given two plates, and CD8 memory was given one plate. To estimate repertoire size and how much clonotypes are shared between individuals, the study performed deep sequencing of blood TCR repertoires from 4 to 6 healthy adults. Libraries were prepared and TCR repertoires were sequenced by different laboratories using diverse techniques, in order to increase sequencing depth and limit assay-specific biases. Per donor, leukapheresis produced somewhere between about 0.94 and 9.5 billion PBMCs. Beyond this particular receptor, the publication reports: Approximately 5% of naive CD4, around 4% of naive CD8, approximately 2% of memory CD4, and approximately 0.39% of memory CD8 clonotypes were shared across a few donors. Pairwise subsampling indicated that sequencing depth was expected to affect the degree of clonotype sharing among donors. Clonotypes shared by all four sorted-subset donors showed higher generation probabilities than non-shared clonotypes. Sampling was limited to blood, and TCR repertoires in tissue likely differ from TCR repertoires in blood. Estimated clonotype richness was generally larger for naive than for memory subsets. The small number of donors limited the genetic and exposure-history diversity represented. Rarefaction of sorted-subset datasets indicated incomplete sequencing despite the large sequencing depth.

Notes on this clone: No cognate antigen has been identified for it. Per-base quality was not reported, and no clone a single base away is much larger than it.

TCR CDR3 regions were amplified from genomic DNA by multiplex PCR using the deep immunoSEQ assay. Genomic DNA extracted from each cell subset was distributed evenly over all wells of several immunoSEQ 96-well plates, and each plate served as one replicate. For sorted subsets, approximately 200 ng of genomic DNA, equivalent to 30,000 or so T cell genomes, went into each replicate PCR. The purified libraries were quantified using a Qubit 3.0 fluorometer, sized with a Bioanalyzer 2100, and then quantified again using the KAPA Library Quantification kit. Every immunoSEQ 96-well plate was sequenced on a separate single-read 150-cycle Illumina NextSeq 550 flow cell. In the authors' own workflow: Because only junctional sequences without quality scores were contained in the immunoSEQ output, filtering matching that applied to full-length reads could not be performed. Sequences were annotated with PyIR, a Python wrapper for IgBLAST v1.9, and V/J genes and CDR3 were assigned using IMGT germline references. Reads were filtered out if the reads had weak V/J assignments (E-value above 1e-6), no CDR3, stop codons, out-of-frame junctions, or ambiguous translated residues. V3J clonotypes were defined by identical inferred V gene, J gene, and CDR3 amino acid sequence. The percentage overlap between two repertoires was calculated by dividing the number of shared unique clonotypes by the size of the smaller repertoire. Repertoire richness was assessed with RTK rarefaction, the Chao1 estimator, and Recon v2.1 estimates of unobserved clonotypes. Generation probabilities were computed with OLGA for all TCRbeta clonotypes obtained by the gDNA method from several donors. What TCRdb holds here is the immuneACCESS table cut down to in-frame rearrangements. Part of the clones is not present; checked against another copy, under half of the missing clones reflect an unresolved V gene, and the others are unexplained. Clone size and the V and J calls come from that table; the DNA yielded D and trimming. Here the sample has about 2.2 million clones; just under 95% occur a single time. Clones ranked in the top ten supply approximately 1.7% of the sample.

Between the V and J ends, shortened by 4 bases and 9 bases respectively, the junction contains 12 bases. The germline V gene supplies CDR1 SGHAT and CDR2 FQNNGV. The CDR3 runs 12 amino acids, cysteine and phenylalanine included. Solely the CDR3 DNA is kept, with 36 bases framed from the first base. For the CD8 naive samples, CD45RO-negative cells were positively selected for CCR7, yielding a CD45RA+CCR7+ population from which TemRA cells were excluded. Healthy HIV-negative adults with no recently reported acute infections or vaccinations were included as donors. All donors were Caucasian adults living in Nashville, Tennessee, USA. After blood collection by leukapheresis, PBMCs were isolated using Ficoll-Histopaque density gradient centrifugation and then cryopreserved in the vapor phase of liquid nitrogen. Analytical flow cytometry was used to check the purity and quantity of each magnetically sorted T cell population. From each sorted fraction, genomic DNA was isolated and quantified by UV absorbance on a Nanodrop 2000c.

The sample was naive CD8+ T cells from PBMCs. According to the study, the label for this sample's cell subset or site signals: CD45RA+CCR7+. The V and J genes are TRBV11-2 and TRBJ1-1, with no D gene named confidently. This receptor was identified in a man between 18 and 35 years old in good health. Some clones in this sample may be carry-over from other donors' samples. Here is the DNA: TGTGCCAGCAGCTCCCGTCCCCCAAAAGCTTTCTTT. Protein translation: CASSSRPPKAFF.